A single sample is the source of the 29 T cell receptor beta chains below, sequenced in a study of blood T cells in healthy people across ages. A second PCR of 7 to 11 cycles used a sample-barcoded 5' primer and a J-beta primer mix. TCRdb analysed the 5' RACE reads with MiXCR anew, one entry per CDR3 protein. The sample has more than 700,000 distinct CDR3 sequences, 35% to 50% seen once. Sequences were obtained from blood. The receptors here all came from a man at least 80 years old in good health.

The J gene is TRBJ2-3, the V gene TRBV12-3 or TRBV12-4; tentative D call: TRBD1 (5 bases). V lost 6 bases to trimming and J lost 5 bases, with 12 bases between them. The CDR3 extends over 13 amino acids. CDR3: CASSQDIVDTQYF. In DNA, the CDR3 is TGTGCCAGCAGCCAGGACATCGTAGATACGCAGTATTTT.

A few counts support this clonotype. The rearrangement links TRBV6-2 or TRBV6-3 to TRBJ1-2; unclear D gene. Deletions cut 2 bases from V and 8 bases from J, with 18 bases between. CDR1 is MNHEY and CDR2 is SVGEGT in the germline V gene. The length of the CDR3 is 15 residues. The CDR3 DNA reads TGTGCCAGCAGTTACCGAGAGGGAGCTTTTGGAGGCTACACCTTC. Translated, it gives CASSYREGAFGGYTF.

The sample holds a few counts of this clonotype. This chain joins TRBV10-3 and TRBJ2-2; possible D gene TRBD2, 6 bases. The CDR3 contains 12 residues. Germline CDR1 and CDR2: ENHRY and SYGVKD. V was clipped by 4 bases and J by 7 bases, with 7 bases between them. CDR3 amino acids: CAISGSGGELFF. The CDR3 DNA sequence: TGTGCCATCAGTGGTAGCGGCGGGGAGCTGTTTTTT.

This clonotype occurred a few times. V is TRBV4-2 and J is TRBJ2-3; 10 bases align to TRBD2. The trim removed 1 base at V and 6 bases at J, leaving 4 bases unmatched. The CDR3 has 15 residues. Germline values: CDR1 LGHNA, CDR2 YNFKEQ. The DNA of the CDR3 is TGTGCCAGCAGCCAAGCCCAAGCGGGGGGGGATACGCAGTATTTT. Amino acid sequence: CASSQAQAGGDTQYF.

The chain links TRBV20-1 to TRBJ2-5, with 8 bases lining up with TRBD1. The CDR3 covers 15 residues. Germline-derived CDR1 and CDR2 are DFQATT and SNEGSKA (reference sequence). The V segment lost 4 bases and the J segment 1 base; nucleotides outside the gene matches: 8. CDR3 protein: CSAKIQGASQETQYF. CDR3 DNA: TGCAGTGCTAAAATCCAGGGGGCAAGCCAAGAGACCCAGTACTTC.

The chain combines TRBV3-1 with TRBJ2-5; 9 bases map to TRBD1. The DNA end favors TRBJ2-7, so the J call may be wrong. CDR1 and CDR2 (germline): LGHDT, YNNKEL (reference sequence). This CDR3 is 14 amino acids long. The CDR3 spells CASSQTGGMFEQYF. CDR3 nucleotides: TGTGCCAGCAGCCAGACAGGGGGGATGTTCGAGCAGTACTTC.

This clonotype was detected only a few times. The chain combines TRBV20-1 with TRBJ2-3; D is unresolved. Germline V gives CDR1 DFQATT, CDR2 SNEGSKA (reference sequence). The CDR3 consists of 15 residues. Trimming left V 0 bases short and J 0 bases short, with 10 bases between. The DNA for the CDR3 is TGCAGTGCTAGAGAAGGTAGCAGCAGCACAGATACGCAGTATTTT. It yields the protein CSAREGSSSTDTQYF.

This clonotype has just a few counts. V and J are TRBV9 and TRBJ2-1, with a tentative D call TRBD2 (6 bases). V dropped 0 bases and J dropped 4 bases, with 11 bases sitting between them. Germline V gene sequence: CDR1 SGDLS, CDR2 YYNGEE. This CDR3 is 15 amino acids long. For the CDR3, the DNA is TGTGCCAGCAGCGTAGGGGCGGGAACTTACAATGAGCAGTTCTTC. Protein product: CASSVGAGTYNEQFF.

The rearrangement uses TRBV29-1 and TRBJ1-3, with D hard to call. Germline CDR1 SQVTM, CDR2 ANQGSEA. V lost 7 bases, J lost 0 bases, and 10 bases lay in between. This CDR3 spans 13 amino acids. The chain's CDR3 is CSGRLISGNTIYF. The CDR3 DNA sequence: TGCAGCGGTCGACTCATCTCTGGAAACACCATATATTTT.

In this sample, this clonotype turned up a few times. The chain uses TRBV28 and TRBJ2-7; 8 positions match TRBD1. V lost 8 bases and J lost 5; bases outside the gene matches: 5. The CDR3 consists of 12 residues. Germline V gives CDR1 MDHEN, CDR2 SYDVKM. In DNA, the CDR3 is TGTGCCAGCCGGACAGGGAACCACGAGCAGTACTTC. Its protein is CASRTGNHEQYF.

Comment on this clonotype: A much larger clone is a single base away; this may be a read error. The V call is TRBV14, the J call TRBJ2-3; 7 bases line up with TRBD1. This CDR3 is 14 amino acids long. Germline V gene lookup returns CDR1 SGHDN and CDR2 FVKESK. CDR3 sequence: CASSEDRALDTQYF. For the CDR3, the DNA is TGTGCCAGCAGCGAAGACAGGGCCCTAGATACGCAGTATTTT. Full variable domain (outside the CDR3, taken from reference TRBV14 and TRBJ2-3): EAGVTQFPSHSVIEKGQTVTLRCDPISGHDNLYWYRRVMGKEIKFLLHFVKESKQDESGMPNNRFLAERTGGTYSTLKVQPAELEDSGVYFCASSEDRALDTQYFGPGTRLTVL.

The chain carries TRBV29-1 and TRBJ2-1, with D perhaps given as TRBD1 or TRBD2 (5 bases each). This CDR3 has 17 residues. Deletions cut 3 bases from V and 0 bases from J, with 18 bases between. Germline V gene lookup returns CDR1 SQVTM and CDR2 ANQGSEA. The CDR3 nucleotides read TGCAGCGTTGAGGGTATGACGGGTGGGGGCTCCTACAATGAGCAGTTCTTC. This encodes CSVEGMTGGGSYNEQFF.

The V call is TRBV7-2, the J call TRBJ2-4; D gene unclear. TRBJ2-7 explains the end of the DNA better; the J call may be wrong. CDR3 length: 18 residues. The germline CDR1 and CDR2 sequences are SGHTA and FQGNSA. The CDR3 spells CASSLGWGLGRTSYEQYF. CDR3 coding DNA: TGTGCCAGCAGCTTAGGATGGGGTCTTGGCAGAACGTCCTACGAGCAGTACTTC.

Remarks on this clonotype: A junction boundary mismatches the germline segment, possibly from a read error. J is TRBJ2-1 and V is TRBV4-2; no definite D call. Germline-derived CDR1 and CDR2 are LGHNA and YNFKEQ. The CDR3 has 15 residues. The CDR3 protein is CASSQEVSYYNGQFF. The CDR3 nucleotides read TGTGCCAGCAGCCAAGAGGTCAGCTACTACAATGGGCAGTTCTTC.

This chain connects TRBV6-2 or TRBV6-3 to TRBJ2-1, with TRBD2 identical over 8 bases. CDR3 size: 14 residues. V lost 5 bases, J lost 9 bases, and 9 bases stayed unmatched. Germline CDR1 reads MNHEY; CDR2 reads SVGEGT. The CDR3 protein is CASSPSGTRSEQFF. DNA for the CDR3: TGTGCCAGCAGTCCGAGCGGGACTAGAAGTGAGCAGTTCTTC.

V is TRBV20-1 and J is TRBJ2-1; perhaps TRBD1 as D (5 bases). Trimming pared 6 bases from V and 3 bases from J, leaving 15 bases between. Per the germline V gene, CDR1 is DFQATT and CDR2 is SNEGSKA (reference sequence). The CDR3 consists of 14 residues. Here the CDR3 reads CSATRTRGYNEQFF. CDR3 bases: TGCAGTGCAACACGGACAAGGGGCTACAATGAGCAGTTCTTC.

The V and J genes are TRBV6-5 and TRBJ2-5; D is undetermined. This CDR3 has 16 residues. The germline CDR1 and CDR2 sequences are MNHEY and SVGAGI. Between the trimmed V and J ends, which lost 0 bases and 2 bases, there was a span of 13 bases. CDR3: CASSYSMNLAQETQYF. The CDR3 DNA is TGTGCCAGCAGTTACTCGATGAACCTTGCTCAAGAGACCCAGTACTTC.

The J gene is TRBJ2-7, the V gene TRBV7-2, with D possibly matching TRBD2 (6 bases). CDR3 length equals 13 residues. From germline, CDR1 is SGHTA and CDR2 FQGNSA. Trimming left V 8 bases short and J 7 bases short, with 18 bases between. CDR3 DNA: TGTGCCAGCTCGTCGGGACTTCAAGGGGAGCAGTACTTC. As protein: CASSSGLQGEQYF.

The chain is built from TRBV5-6 and TRBJ1-5; D call uncertain. This CDR3 has 16 amino acids. V was clipped by 4 bases and J by 1 base, with 15 bases between them. From germline, CDR1 is SGHDT and CDR2 YYEEEE. The CDR3 spells CASSPRFGASNQPQHF. For the CDR3, the DNA is TGTGCCAGCAGCCCCCGGTTTGGTGCGAGCAATCAGCCCCAGCATTTT.

Note on this clonotype: The junction differs from germline at one of its ends, possibly a read error. The rearrangement links TRBV4-2 to TRBJ2-3; 8 bases line up with TRBD2. The CDR3 runs 19 residues. The V gene's germline CDR1 is LGHNA and CDR2 YNFKEQ. The CDR3 region is CASSQSPALAGGVTGTQYF. The DNA for the CDR3 is TGTGCCAGCAGCCAATCGCCCGCGCTGGCGGGAGGTGTGACAGGTACGCAGTATTTT.

A few counts support this clonotype. The chain combines TRBV20-1 with TRBJ2-3, with D unclear. The CDR3 extends over 13 amino acids. V was clipped by 3 bases and J by 4 bases, with 11 bases between them. Germline-derived CDR1 and CDR2 are DFQATT and SNEGSKA (reference sequence). CDR3 nucleotides: TGCAGTGCTAGTATTAACGACCCAGATACGCAGTATTTT. Translating it yields CSASINDPDTQYF.

V is TRBV3-1 and J is TRBJ2-7; 10 bases are shared with TRBD2. Per germline, CDR1 LGHDT and CDR2 YNNKEL (reference sequence). With 0 bases clipped from V and 6 bases from J, the junction kept 8 bases outside the gene matches. This CDR3 comprises 16 residues. Here the CDR3 reads CASSQDMWLAGAEQYF. The DNA of the CDR3 is TGTGCCAGCAGCCAAGATATGTGGCTAGCGGGAGCCGAGCAGTACTTC.

This chain connects TRBV20-1 to TRBJ2-1; tentative D call: TRBD2 (5 bases). Deletions cut 5 bases from V and 9 bases from J, with 17 bases between. CDR3 length: 13 residues. Germline CDR1 reads DFQATT; CDR2 reads SNEGSKA (reference sequence). For the CDR3, the DNA is TGCAGTGCTTCAATAGGCAGAGGAGGTGAGCAGTTCTTC. It yields the protein CSASIGRGGEQFF.

V is TRBV5-1 and J is TRBJ2-1, with 7 positions matching TRBD2. Trimming took 0 bases from V and 8 from J; bases not matched to a gene: 11. Germline CDR1 reads SGHRS; CDR2 reads YFSETQ. This CDR3 spans 16 amino acids. DNA for the CDR3: TGCGCCAGCAGCTTGGGATTAAACCTTCGGGAGGATGAGCAGTTCTTC. Protein product: CASSLGLNLREDEQFF.

The chain carries TRBV29-1 and TRBJ2-7; D uncertain. The length of the CDR3 is 13 residues. V lost 5 bases and J 3 bases, leaving 14 bases between the germline ends. Germline values: CDR1 SQVTM, CDR2 ANQGSEA. The CDR3 loop is CSVIRDSHYEQYF. CDR3 nucleotide sequence: TGCAGCGTTATCCGCGACTCCCACTACGAGCAGTACTTC.

The V call is TRBV12-3 or TRBV12-4, the J call TRBJ2-1, with D unclear. This CDR3 is 13 amino acids long. Trimming left V 7 bases short and J 7 bases short, with 14 bases between. The CDR3 protein is CASTWTRTNEQFF. The CDR3 DNA reads TGTGCCAGCACCTGGACGCGTACTAATGAGCAGTTCTTC.

Worth noting for this clonotype: A much larger clone differs from this one at a single base, so this may be a read error. The chain employs TRBV7-2 and TRBJ2-7; D unresolved. There are 12 residues in the CDR3. Germline V gene lookup returns CDR1 SGHTA and CDR2 FQGNSA. Written as DNA, the CDR3 is TGTGCCAGCAGCTCATCCTTCTACGAGCATTACTTC. It translates to CASSSSFYEHYF.

This chain joins TRBV9 and TRBJ2-7, with TRBD2 identical over 8 bases. The J call is uncertain, as TRBJ2-5 better fits the DNA end. CDR1 and CDR2 (germline): SGDLS, YYNGEE. CDR3 length: 13 amino acids. CDR3 bases: TGTGCCAGCAGCCCCCGCGGGAGGGAGACCCAGTACTTC. Encoded protein: CASSPRGRETQYF.

Of note for this clonotype: One end of the junction is discordant with germline, which a read error may explain. The chain couples TRBV5-8 to TRBJ2-3; 12 nucleotides agree with TRBD2. Per the germline V gene, CDR1 is SGHTS and CDR2 is YDEGEE. The CDR3 covers 16 residues. Here the CDR3 DNA reads TGTGCCAGCAGGTGGTCTAGCGGGAGGGGCACAGGTACGCAGTATTTT. Residues: CASRWSSGRGTGTQYF.